Given below is one T cell receptor beta chain in context. Its cognate antigen has yet to be identified. The input lacks base qualities; no much larger clone sits a single base away. These data originate in a study of vaccination effects on CD4 cells after COVID-19 (dated by TCRdb to between 2021 and 2022). Study-level background: Two doses of either the BNT162b2 or the mRNA-1273 mRNA SARS-CoV-2 vaccine were administered to participants. SARS-CoV-2 spike-specific CD4+ TCR repertoires from before and after mRNA vaccination were compared in COVID-19 convalescent patients and in infection-naive vaccine recipients. Altogether, around eleven COVID-19 convalescent patients and a few SARS-CoV-2-naive healthy vaccine recipients made up the full study. Cultures from other donors in the study were sequenced using the Oncomine TCR Beta short-read assay on an Illumina iSeq 100. What the authors observed across the whole study: Limitations of the study were the small number of convalescent patients and the absence of early post-infection timepoints. In healthy vaccine recipients, vaccine-induced clones were almost all SARS-CoV-2 mono-reactive, with only 1 of 255 cross-reactive with common cold coronaviruses. At late post-vaccination timepoints, both infection-induced and vaccine-induced clones showed marked clonal contraction, consistent with waning T cell responses.

The library was made by the immunoSEQ multiplex PCR assay. DNA from the cultured and isolated CD4+ T cells underwent TCR beta CDR3 sequencing. Per the original workflow: Non-productive TCR sequences were removed, reads were trimmed to the CDR3 region, and CDR3s of at least 7 amino acids were retained. Antigen-specific clonotypes were identified using the MANAFEST web app by comparison of expansion in peptide wells against reference cultures. For clones to be considered positive, expansion at FDR<0.05 versus reference and all other wells, an odds ratio above 5, and a frequency above 0.1% in two replicate wells were required. A clonotype was called cross-reactive if it was significantly expanded both in SARS-CoV-2 spike wells and in at least one common cold coronavirus spike condition. CDR3 similarity was assessed by Levenshtein distance using the stringdist R package, and unrooted trees were constructed with ape in R 3.6.1. The table was pulled from immuneACCESS by TCRdb, which kept in-frame rearrangements only. Such tables lose some clones; where checked, under half of the loss comes from unresolved V genes, and the rest has no known cause. That table furnishes V, J and clone size, whereas the DNA furnished D and trimming. The table for this sample lists about 65,000 clones; 70% to 80% of them were counted only once. The ten largest clones add up to around 2.7% of the sample.

In the ViraFEST assay, PBMC were stimulated with viral peptide pools, and TCR sequencing was then used to find antigen-specific CD4+ T cell clonotypes based on their expansion. After around 11 days of culture, CD4+ T cells were isolated with the EasySep CD4+ T cell isolation kit. Negative nucleocapsid antibody results before and after vaccination confirmed that the healthy vaccine recipients had no prior SARS-CoV-2 infection. Each well held two million PBMC cultured in IMDM containing approximately 5.2% human AB serum, roughly 10 IU/ml IL-2 and gentamicin, along with 10 ug/ml peptides. On days 3 and 7, half of the culture medium was replaced with fresh IL-2-containing medium. Unless otherwise noted, each peptide stimulation condition was cultured in triplicate wells. Using Ficoll-Paque Plus gradient centrifugation, PBMC were separated from whole blood and then either used fresh or cryopreserved at -140C. The overlapping peptide pools covered the spike proteins of SARS-CoV-2 and of the common cold coronaviruses HCoV-NL63, HCoV-OC43 and HCoV-229E. The QIAamp micro DNA kit was used to extract genomic DNA from the cultured CD4+ T cells.

CDR1 LNHDA and CDR2 SQIVND were looked up in the germline V gene (reference sequence). The CDR3 sequence holds 12 residues, the cysteine and phenylalanine included. Only the CDR3 region is kept as DNA, spanning 36 bases read in frame from base 1. Between the V and J ends, shortened by 6 bases and 9 bases respectively, the junction contains 14 bases. This receptor was obtained from a human donor who received a COVID-19 vaccine. Recombination connected TRBV19 to TRBJ1-2, with no D gene named confidently. The sequencing here drew on CD4+ T cells from PBMCs cultured with HCoV-NL63 spike peptides, taken before COVID-19 vaccination. This specimen's cell subset or site label, per the study, means: HCoV-NL63 spike overlapping peptide pool stimulation. The CDR3 reads as follows: CASSLTSGSYTF. The sequence in DNA is TGTGCCAGTAGCCTCACGAGTGGGAGCTACACCTTC.